Detailed here is one T cell receptor (beta chain). The CDR3 sequence is 18 residues long. Per germline, CDR1 SEHNR and CDR2 FQNEAQ (reference sequence). Trimming removed 0 bases from V and 3 bases from J, with 18 bases in between. This specimen belongs to a study of blood T cell repertoires in COVID-19. As for the study in general: Acute and convalescent COVID-19 specimens originated in the United States, Italy and Spain. T cells, B-cell-depleted T cells, or PBMCs supplied cDNA or gDNA.

As handled by the study authors: The assay estimated nucleated cells by amplifying reference gene primers. Clones were sequenced by immunoSEQ multiplex PCR, and TCRdb holds only the in-frame ones, with some missing. V and J calls and clone size are copied from that table; D and trimming were computed from the DNA. This repertoire shows hundreds of thousands of clones, just under 90% found once; its top ten account for under 0.3%. The V gene is TRBV7-9, the J gene TRBJ2-4, with D possibly being TRBD2 (6 bases). The TCR sequence derives from a woman under 30 with acute or convalescent COVID-19. The sequenced material came from peripheral blood. The CDR3, as DNA: TGTGCCAGCAGCTTAGCTTTAGGAGGGTCCGGGGTCAAAAACATTCAGTACTTC. It yields the protein CASSLALGGSGVKNIQYF.